This T cell receptor (beta chain) was obtained from a study of T cells after yellow fever vaccination. Study-level background: Fractions low in cell number were prepared with SMART-Seq v4 Ultra Low Input. Study observations and caveats: The CD4 and CD8 compartments had a small share of their clonotypes in common.

At least ten counts were recorded for this clonotype. The antigen remains undetermined. Between the trimmed V and J ends, which lost 0 bases and 0 bases, there was a span of 9 bases. Germline V gene sequence: CDR1 SGHVS, CDR2 FNYEAQ. The CDR3 totals 15 residues. TCRdb reprocessed the 5' RACE reads with MiXCR, giving one entry per CDR3 protein. The sample contains some 120,000 distinct CDR3 sequences, roughly 10% of which appear only once. The sample consisted of CD8+ T cells sorted from PBMCs, taken on the day of the yellow fever booster vaccination. The chain carries TRBV7-6 and TRBJ2-7; the D gene is possibly TRBD1 (6 bases). This TCR came from a man younger than 30 who received the YFV17D yellow fever vaccine. The CDR3 nucleotides read TGTGCCAGCAGCTTAGCTACAGGGAGCTCCTACGAGCAGTACTTC. It translates to CASSLATGSSYEQYF.